This TCR beta chain was obtained from a study of blood T cell repertoires in COVID-19 (dated by TCRdb to the early 2020s). Regarding the study in general: Samples covering the acute and convalescent phases of COVID-19 were provided by collaborators in the United States, Italy and Spain. The material from the prospective study consisted of cDNA or gDNA derived from T cells, B-cell-depleted T cells, or PBMCs. Deeply sampled blood TCRbeta repertoires from subjects exposed to, actively infected with, or recovered from COVID-19 were included in the dataset. The repertoires were released in a freely available public database intended as a resource for research on the immune response to SARS-CoV-2. Samples were obtained from the ongoing ImmuneRACE study (first 160 participants) and from over 1,000 subjects provided by 6 global collaborators. A de-identified subject ID, COVID-19 status, age in years and sex were almost always included in the sample metadata. Where available, HLA class I and class II types were obtained from metadata supplied by the sample provider rather than from assay-based typing.

Overall study results and their limits: The amount of clinical and demographic metadata varied by source and participant and was provided uncurated.

Notes on this clone: What this receptor recognizes is not known. Nothing much larger sits one base from this clone, and base qualities are not available. Other nucleotide sequences in the sample specify the same CDR3.

TCRbeta CDR3 regions were amplified from genomic DNA by means of the immunoSEQ Assay, a bias-controlled multiplex PCR. The paper's data handling went like this. Within the assay, amplification of reference gene primers was used to estimate how many nucleated cells each sample contained. Sequence reads were collapsed and filtered to measure the absolute abundance of every unique TCRbeta CDR3 rearrangement. For each sample, productive Simpson clonality was calculated as the square root of Simpson's diversity index across productive rearrangements. The immuneACCESS repertoire file appears here via TCRdb, limited to in-frame rearrangements. These files lack a portion of the clones; in checked studies, under half of the deficit traces to unresolved V genes, and the cause of the others is not known. V and J calls and clone size are given by that table; D and trimming were obtained from the DNA. For this sample the table gives 86,000 or so clones, of which 65% to 80% were detected only once. 10% to 12% of the sample comes from the top ten.

Each collaborating institution followed its own protocols to collect whole blood in K2EDTA tubes. For TCRbeta analysis, collaborators shipped samples in one of three forms: frozen whole blood, isolated PBMCs, or DNA extracted from either of those sample types. V and J lose 3 bases and 1 base, and a span of 9 bases separates them. The CDR1 and CDR2 encoded by the germline V gene (reference sequence) are MNHEY and SMNVEV. Taken from cysteine to phenylalanine, the CDR3 has 14 residues. Only the CDR3 region is kept as DNA, spanning 42 bases read in frame from base 1. Sequencing used peripheral blood. In this chain, TRBV27 is recombined with TRBJ1-1; the D gene identity is not certain. The receptor's source is a man between 65 and 85 years old with acute or convalescent COVID-19. The CDR3 amino acid sequence is: CASSFLAGNTEAFF. The DNA reads TGTGCCAGCAGTTTTTTAGCCGGGAACACTGAAGCTTTCTTT.